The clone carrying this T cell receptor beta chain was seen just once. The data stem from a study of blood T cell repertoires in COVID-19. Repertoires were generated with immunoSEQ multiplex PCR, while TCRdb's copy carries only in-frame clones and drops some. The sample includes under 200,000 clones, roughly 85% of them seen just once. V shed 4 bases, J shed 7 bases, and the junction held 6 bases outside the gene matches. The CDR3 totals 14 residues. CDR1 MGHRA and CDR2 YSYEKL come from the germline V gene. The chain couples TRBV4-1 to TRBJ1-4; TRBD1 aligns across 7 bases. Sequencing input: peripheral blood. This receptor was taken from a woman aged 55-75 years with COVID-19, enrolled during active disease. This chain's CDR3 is CASSRDSRVEKLFF. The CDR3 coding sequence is TGCGCCAGCAGCCGGGACAGTCGGGTTGAAAAACTGTTTTTT.